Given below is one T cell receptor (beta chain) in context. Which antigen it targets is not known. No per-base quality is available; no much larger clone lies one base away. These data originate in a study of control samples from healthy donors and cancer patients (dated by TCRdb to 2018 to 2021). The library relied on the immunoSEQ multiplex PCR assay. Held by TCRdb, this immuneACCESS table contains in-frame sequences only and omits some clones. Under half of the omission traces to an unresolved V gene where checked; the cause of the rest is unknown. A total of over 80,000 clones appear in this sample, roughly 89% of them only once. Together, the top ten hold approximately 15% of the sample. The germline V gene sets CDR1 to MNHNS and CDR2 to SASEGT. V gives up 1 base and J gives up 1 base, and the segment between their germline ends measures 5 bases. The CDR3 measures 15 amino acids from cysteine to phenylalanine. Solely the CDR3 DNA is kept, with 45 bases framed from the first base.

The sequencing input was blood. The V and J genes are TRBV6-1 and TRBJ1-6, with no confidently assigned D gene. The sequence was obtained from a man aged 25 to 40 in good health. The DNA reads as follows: TGTGCCAGCAGTGAAGGTGGGTCCTATAATTCACCCCTCCACTTT. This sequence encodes CASSEGGSYNSPLHF.